The present entry profiles one T cell receptor beta chain with its context. The antigen is unknown. Per the germline V gene, CDR1 is LNHDA and CDR2 is SQIVND (reference sequence). The ends were cut back, 5 bases at V and 3 bases at J, with 17 bases in the middle. The CDR3 spans 15 residues. The data were taken from a study of shared clonotypes between healthy human individuals. This table comes from immunoSEQ multiplex PCR, and its TCRdb copy is limited to in-frame clones, with some not included. The repertoire holds over a million clones, around three quarters seen once, with roughly 0.56% in the top ten. Overall study findings and caveats: The generation probabilities recorded for non-shared clonotypes fell below those of clonotypes shared by all four donors. Naive subsets typically showed greater estimated richness than memory subsets.

HIV-negative, healthy adults without recent acute infections or vaccinations were the donors. The chain joins TRBV19 to TRBJ2-7, with D possibly being TRBD2 (5 bases). This TCR was sampled from a man aged 18 to 29 in good health. Some clones in this sample may be carry-over from other donors' samples. Sequenced input: memory CD4+ T cells from PBMCs. Subset in this sample: CD45RA-negative fraction. CDR3 sequence (DNA): TGTGCCAGTAGTCAAGGAGCGAGCGGACTCTACGAGCAGTACTTC. Its translation: CASSQGASGLYEQYF.